This TCR beta chain was recorded in a study of T-cell reconstitution after alpha-beta-depleted transplantation in children. For TCRbeta, the library was prepared with unique molecular identifiers. TCRdb reprocessed the PCR reads via MiXCR and lists one record per CDR3 protein. The data contain a few hundred thousand distinct CDR3 sequences, over 20% of them singletons. From germline, CDR1 is DFQATT and CDR2 SNEGSKA (reference sequence). The CDR3 length is 16 residues. Trimming took 0 bases from V and 1 from J, leaving 15 bases between them. The clonotype comes from a boy younger than two with Wiskott-Aldrich syndrome, due to receive a stem cell transplant. The genes are TRBV20-1 and TRBJ2-5; D unresolved. The specimen was PBMCs, collected before TCRalphabeta/CD19-depleted stem cell transplant. The CDR3 nucleotides read TGCAGTGCTAGAGATCCAAGGAGATCGCCCCAAGAGACCCAGTACTTC. It encodes CSARDPRRSPQETQYF.